The TCR beta chain described here comes from a study of T cell responses to AZD1222 COVID-19 vaccine (TCRdb year 2021). With regard to the full study: A total of just over 230 trial participants underwent TCR sequencing, of whom 207 had received two doses of AZD1222 and 26 had received two doses of the MenACWY control vaccine. Trial participants were enrolled by age into 18-55, 56-69 and 70-plus year subgroups, with about 150, 28 and 57 TCR-sequenced participants respectively. Broader findings and caveats from the paper: A significant rise in spike-specific TCR breadth and depth was observed after two AZD1222 doses relative to day 0 and relative to MenACWY recipients. Reportedly, almost half of the unique spike-specific TCRs recognized epitopes lying outside the regions that are mutated in the B.1.351 and B.1.1.7 variants. In the small 56-69-year group, the increase in depth fell short of significance, most likely because of low power. The whole spike protein was spanned by vaccine-associated CD4 TCRs, and dominant responses were seen in regions 160-218 and 743-854. Participants were mostly white British, with more females than males. The authors suggested clonal diversity may have been underestimated. Conclusions about previously exposed vaccinees are limited because only a handful of AZD1222 recipients were SARS-CoV-2 seropositive at baseline. No day 14 peak-response samples were available, so repertoires were characterized only after the peak T cell response.

V loses 6 bases, J loses 5 bases, and the germline ends lie 7 bases apart. Inclusive of the bounding cysteine and phenylalanine, the CDR3 is 11 residues long. Here the CDR3 DNA is all that survives: 33 bases in frame from base 1. Details on this clone: Its recognized antigen is unknown. It has no much larger one-base neighbor in the sample; base qualities were not kept.

The CDR3 regions of human TCRbeta chains were analyzed by immunosequencing. On the study's bioinformatics: TCRs in the repertoires were compared against a reference library of SARS-CoV-2-specific TCRs that had been generated with the MIRA antigen-specificity platform. Breadth was defined as the fraction of unique TCRs that were SARS-CoV-2-associated, and depth was defined as the fraction of total T cells that were SARS-CoV-2-associated. Using the MIRA data, every spike-specific TCR was mapped to the spike region that the TCR reacted to and assigned to either a CD4 or a CD8 class. Log10-transformed breadth and depth values were compared by one-way ANOVA with Sidak's multiple comparisons tests. TCRdb re-hosts the immuneACCESS table, in-frame sequences only. Its copies lack some clones; in the studies checked, an unresolved V gene accounts for under half of them, and the cause for the rest is not known. V and J calls plus clone size are reproduced from that table; the DNA served to infer D and trimming. The sample table holds some 120,000 clones, of which approximately 91% were seen once. Jointly, the top ten make up around 5.3% of the sample.

Explained via the paper, the time point label denotes: about 28 days (+/-7) after the second vaccine dose. AZD1222 recipients given second doses at about 4 weeks or at about 12 weeks were pooled, since spike-specific TCR depth and breadth were not found to differ between the two schedules. Samples from vaccinated people were obtained from the UK trials COV001 and COV002, which included a single-blind randomized controlled phase 2/3 trial of AZD1222 (ChAdOx1 nCoV-19) in healthy adults. For TCRbeta chain sequencing, PBMC samples were collected from trial participants at day 0 and at day 28 after the second dose.

This chain joins TRBV12-3 or TRBV12-4 to TRBJ1-1; no D gene call is confident. This specimen consisted of peripheral blood, obtained 28 days after the second AZD1222 dose. This receptor was obtained from an adult who received the AZD1222 COVID-19 vaccine. The CDR3 is CASSQTTEAFF. In nucleotides, the sequence is TGTGCCAGCAGCCAGACAACTGAAGCTTTCTTT.